This T cell receptor beta chain was sequenced during a study of CD8 T cells in Susac syndrome. Random hexamers were used to reverse transcribe the RNA input (about 0.5 to 1 ug). Using its own MiXCR run on the immunoSEQ multiplex PCR reads, TCRdb lists one record per CDR3 protein. The sample lists some 110,000 distinct CDR3 sequences; 93% were seen once. Negative isolation was applied to CD8+ and CD4+ T cells, and FACS enrichment was applied to TEMRA cells. The germline V gene has CDR1 SEHNR and CDR2 FQNEAQ (reference sequence). The length of the CDR3 is 13 residues. Trimming took off 5 bases at V and 3 bases at J, with 11 bases between the two ends.

The chain recombines TRBV7-9 with TRBJ2-7; unclear D gene. The origin of this receptor is a human donor with multiple sclerosis. The sequenced material came from CD8+ T cells from PBMCs. The CDR3 region is CASSPRTVYEQYF. The DNA of the CDR3 is TGTGCCAGCAGCCCTAGGACCGTCTACGAGCAGTACTTC.